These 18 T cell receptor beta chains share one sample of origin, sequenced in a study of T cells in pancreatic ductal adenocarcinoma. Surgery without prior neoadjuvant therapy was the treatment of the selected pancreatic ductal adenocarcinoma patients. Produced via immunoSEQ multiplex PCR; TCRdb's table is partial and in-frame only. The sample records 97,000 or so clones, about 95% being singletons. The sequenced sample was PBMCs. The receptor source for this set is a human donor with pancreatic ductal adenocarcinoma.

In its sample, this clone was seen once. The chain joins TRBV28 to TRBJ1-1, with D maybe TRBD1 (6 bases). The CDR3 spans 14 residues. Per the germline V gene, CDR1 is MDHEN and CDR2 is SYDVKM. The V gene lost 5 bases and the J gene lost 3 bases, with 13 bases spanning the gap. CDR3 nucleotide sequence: TGTGCCAGCAGTCCCGGACAGTTTGACACTGAAGCTTTCTTT. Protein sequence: CASSPGQFDTEAFF.

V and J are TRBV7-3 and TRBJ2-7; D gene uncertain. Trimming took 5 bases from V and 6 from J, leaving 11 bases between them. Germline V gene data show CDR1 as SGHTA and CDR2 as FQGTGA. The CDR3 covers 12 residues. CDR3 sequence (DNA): TGTGCCAGCAGCCCCTATGGCGGCGAGCAGTACTTC. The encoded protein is CASSPYGGEQYF. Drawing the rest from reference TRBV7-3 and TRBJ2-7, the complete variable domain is GAGVSQTPSNKVTEKGKYVELRCDPISGHTALYWYRQSLGQGPEFLIYFQGTGAADDSGLPNDRFFAVRPEGSVSTLKIQRTERGDSAVYLCASSPYGGEQYFGPGTRLTVT.

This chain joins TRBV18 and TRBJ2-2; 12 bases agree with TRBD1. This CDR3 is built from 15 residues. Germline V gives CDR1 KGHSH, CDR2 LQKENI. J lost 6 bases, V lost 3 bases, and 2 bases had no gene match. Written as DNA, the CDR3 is TGTGCCAGCTCACCGGGACAGGGGGCCGCCGGGGAGCTGTTTTTT. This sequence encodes CASSPGQGAAGELFF. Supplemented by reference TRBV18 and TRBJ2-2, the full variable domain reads NAGVMQNPRHLVRRRGQEARLRCSPMKGHSHVYWYRQLPEEGLKFMVYLQKENIIDESGMPKERFSAEFPKEGPSILRIQQVVRGDSAAYFCASSPGQGAAGELFFGEGSRLTVL.

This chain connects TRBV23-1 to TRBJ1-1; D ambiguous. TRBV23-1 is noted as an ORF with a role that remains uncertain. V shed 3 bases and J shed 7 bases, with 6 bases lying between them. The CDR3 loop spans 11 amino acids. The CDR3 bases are TGCGCCAGCAGTCATCACGGTGAAGCTTTCTTT. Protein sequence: CASSHHGEAFF.

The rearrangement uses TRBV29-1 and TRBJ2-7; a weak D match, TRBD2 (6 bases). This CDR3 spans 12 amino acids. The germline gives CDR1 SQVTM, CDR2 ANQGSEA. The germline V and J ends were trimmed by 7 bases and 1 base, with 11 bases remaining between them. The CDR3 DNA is TGCAGCGCCCTAGCGACGTCCTACGAGCAGTACTTC. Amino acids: CSALATSYEQYF.

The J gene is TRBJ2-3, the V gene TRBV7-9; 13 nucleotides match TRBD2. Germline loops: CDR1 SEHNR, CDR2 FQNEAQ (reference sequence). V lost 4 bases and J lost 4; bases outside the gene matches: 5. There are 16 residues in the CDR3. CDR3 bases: TGTGCCAGCAGCTCGACTAGCGGGAGGCTCTCAGATACGCAGTATTTT. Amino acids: CASSSTSGRLSDTQYF.

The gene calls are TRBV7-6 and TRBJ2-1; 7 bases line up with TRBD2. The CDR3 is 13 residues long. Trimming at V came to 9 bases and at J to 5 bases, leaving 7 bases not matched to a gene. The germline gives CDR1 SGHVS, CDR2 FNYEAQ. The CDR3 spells CASSPSGHNEQFF. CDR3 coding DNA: TGTGCCAGTTCCCCTAGCGGCCACAATGAGCAGTTCTTC.

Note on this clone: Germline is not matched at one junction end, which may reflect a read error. CDR3 loop: CAWSSPLWAVAGF. The CDR3 DNA reads TGTGCCTGGAGTTCCCCCCTGTGGGCAGTTGCGGGCTTC. This chain connects TRBV30 to TRBJ2-7, with D possibly matching TRBD2 (5 bases). Germline assignment: CDR1 GTSNPN and CDR2 SVGIG (reference sequence). The CDR3 is made up of 13 amino acids.

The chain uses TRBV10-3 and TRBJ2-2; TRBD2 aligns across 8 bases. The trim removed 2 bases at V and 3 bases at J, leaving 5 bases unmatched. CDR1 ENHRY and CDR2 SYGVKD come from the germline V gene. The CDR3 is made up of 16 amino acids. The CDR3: CAISEIWRGDTGELFF. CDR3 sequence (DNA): TGTGCCATCAGTGAGATCTGGCGGGGGGACACCGGGGAGCTGTTTTTT.

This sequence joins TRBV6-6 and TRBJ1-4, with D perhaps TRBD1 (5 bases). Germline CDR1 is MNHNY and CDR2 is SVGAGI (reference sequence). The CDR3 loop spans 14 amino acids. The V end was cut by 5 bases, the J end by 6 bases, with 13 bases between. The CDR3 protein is CASSGTPGDEKLFF. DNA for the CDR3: TGTGCCAGCAGTGGGACCCCGGGGGATGAAAAACTGTTTTTT.

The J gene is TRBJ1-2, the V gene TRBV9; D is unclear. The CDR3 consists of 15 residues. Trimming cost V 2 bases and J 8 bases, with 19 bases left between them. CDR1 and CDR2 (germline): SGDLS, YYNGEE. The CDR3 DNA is TGTGCCAGCAGCGTTCAGGAACAAGCGGTGGGGGGCTACACCTTC. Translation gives CASSVQEQAVGGYTF.

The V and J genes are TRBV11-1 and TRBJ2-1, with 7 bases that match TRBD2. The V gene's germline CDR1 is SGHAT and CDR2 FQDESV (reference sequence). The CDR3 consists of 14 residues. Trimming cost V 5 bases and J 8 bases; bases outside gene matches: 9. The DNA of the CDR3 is TGTGCCAGCAGCCTGACTAGCTATACAGATGAGCAGTTCTTC. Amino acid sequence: CASSLTSYTDEQFF.

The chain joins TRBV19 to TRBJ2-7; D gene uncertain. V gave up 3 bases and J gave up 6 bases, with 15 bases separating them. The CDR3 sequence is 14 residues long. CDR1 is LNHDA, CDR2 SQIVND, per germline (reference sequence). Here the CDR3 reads CASSISPLEAEQYF. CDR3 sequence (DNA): TGTGCCAGTAGTATTTCCCCTCTCGAGGCCGAGCAGTACTTC.

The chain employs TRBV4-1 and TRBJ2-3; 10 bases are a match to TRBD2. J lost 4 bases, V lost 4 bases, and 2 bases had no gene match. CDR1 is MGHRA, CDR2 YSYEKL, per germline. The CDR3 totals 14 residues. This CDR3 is CASSPGTSADTQYF. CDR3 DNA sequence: TGCGCCAGCAGCCCCGGGACTAGCGCAGATACGCAGTATTTT.

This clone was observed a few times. This CDR3 is CASSRENSGANVLTF. The CDR3 DNA reads as TGTGCCAGCTCGAGGGAAAACTCTGGGGCCAACGTCCTGACTTTC. The chain joins TRBV6-5 to TRBJ2-6; D possibly corresponds to TRBD2 (5 bases). Germline V gene data show CDR1 as MNHEY and CDR2 as SVGAGI. The CDR3 is 15 residues long. Between the trimmed V and J ends, which lost 8 bases and 0 bases, there was a span of 11 bases.

CDR3 residues: CASGPTGSYEQYF. The CDR3 DNA reads TGTGCCAGTGGCCCTACCGGGTCCTACGAGCAGTACTTC. The chain links TRBV27 to TRBJ2-7; no reliable D call. The CDR3 sequence is 13 residues long. Trimming took off 9 bases at V and 1 base at J, with 13 bases between the two ends. Per the germline V gene, CDR1 is MNHEY and CDR2 is SMNVEV (reference sequence).

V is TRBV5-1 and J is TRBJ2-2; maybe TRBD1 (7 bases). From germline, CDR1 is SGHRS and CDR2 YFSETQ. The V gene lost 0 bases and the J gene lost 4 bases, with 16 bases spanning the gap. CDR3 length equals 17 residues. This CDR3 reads CASSLEPRGTFTGELFF. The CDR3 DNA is TGCGCCAGCAGCTTGGAACCCAGGGGGACTTTCACCGGGGAGCTGTTTTTT.

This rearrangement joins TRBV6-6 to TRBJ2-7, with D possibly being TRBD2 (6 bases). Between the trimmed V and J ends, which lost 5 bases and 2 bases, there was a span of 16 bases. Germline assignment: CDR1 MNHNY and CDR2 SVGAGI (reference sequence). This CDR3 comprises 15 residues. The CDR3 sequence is CASSHGAGLPYEQYF. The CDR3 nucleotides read TGTGCCAGCAGTCACGGTGCCGGACTACCCTACGAGCAGTACTTC.